These T cell receptor beta chains were read from a single sample in a study of Graves' ophthalmopathy and Graves' hyperthyroidism. Each CDR3 protein is one row after TCRdb ran MiXCR on the multiplex PCR reads. Of around 36,000 distinct CDR3 sequences listed, roughly 50% are singletons. Input material: peripheral blood. The source of these receptors is an adult woman with stable Graves' hyperthyroidism. Each CDR3 is given with its conserved first and last residue. Each record gives: CDR3 length, clone size, V gene, J gene, D gene, CDR3 DNA, CDR3 protein. The D gene is left open where the match is weak. Rows give clone size only sometimes, using once, few, many, or a class for an expanded clone.

14	NA	TRBV5-1	TRBJ1-1	NA	TGCGCCAGTAGCTTACTCAGGGGTAACACTGAAGCTTTCTTT	CASSLLRGNTEAFF
12	NA	TRBV12-3/TRBV12-4	TRBJ2-7	NA	TGTGCCAGCAGTTTTGTCATCCACGAGCAGTACTTC	CASSFVIHEQYF
14	NA	TRBV9	TRBJ2-5	TRBD1	TGTGCCAGCAGTGACAGGGGCTGGGTAGAGACCCAGTACTTC	CASSDRGWVETQYF
13	NA	TRBV20-1	TRBJ2-5	TRBD1	TGCAGTGCTGGGACAGGGGGAAGGCAGACCCAGTACTTC	CSAGTGGRQTQYF
12	many	TRBV29-1	TRBJ1-5	NA	TGCAGCGTTGGGGTCGAGAATCAGCCCCAGCATTTT	CSVGVENQPQHF
16	NA	TRBV7-6	TRBJ2-7	TRBD2	TGTGCCAGCAGCTTAGCGTCTAGCGGGAGTATTTACGAGCAGTACTTC	CASSLASSGSIYEQYF
15	many	TRBV6-5	TRBJ2-7	NA	TGTGCCAGCAGTATCGGGGCGGGTCTATACTACGAGCAGTACTTC	CASSIGAGLYYEQYF
13	NA	TRBV11-2	TRBJ1-2	TRBD1	TGTGCCACATTCGGGGGACAGGGCAGGGGCTACACCTTC	CATFGGQGRGYTF
15	medium-sized	TRBV19	TRBJ2-5	NA	TGTGCCAGTAGTATAGGGAGCGGGCAGGGAGAGACCCAGTACTTC	CASSIGSGQGETQYF
15	NA	TRBV15	TRBJ1-4	TRBD1	TGTGCCACCAGCAGCCTCGACAGGGGTAACGAAAAACTGTTTTTT	CATSSLDRGNEKLFF
16	many	TRBV2	TRBJ2-2	TRBD2	TGTGCCAGCAGTCTCCTAGCGGGAGCGAACACCGGGGAGCTGTTTTTT	CASSLLAGANTGELFF
15	NA	TRBV20-1	TRBJ1-2	TRBD1	TGCAGTGCTAGAGATCCCGGACAGGGGGACTATGGCTACACCTTC	CSARDPGQGDYGYTF
15	many	TRBV5-1	TRBJ1-2	TRBD1	TGCGCCAGCAGCACGGACAGGGGCCCCTTGTATGGCTACACCTTC	CASSTDRGPLYGYTF
16	NA	TRBV2	TRBJ1-1	NA	TGTGCCAGCAGCCAAGTTGGGGCCAGGGGGAACACTGAAGCTTTCTTT	CASSQVGARGNTEAFF
15	many	TRBV19	TRBJ2-3	NA	TGTGCCAGTACAGAGGGAGGCCCCGCCACAGATACGCAGTATTTT	CASTEGGPATDTQYF
15	NA	TRBV7-2	TRBJ2-7	NA	TGTGCCAGCAGCTTGGGCGGGACAGCGGTATACGAGCAGTACTTC	CASSLGGTAVYEQYF
15	NA	TRBV27	TRBJ2-3	TRBD2	TGTGCCAGCAGTTTATGGGCGGGAGCGGCAGATACGCAGTATTTT	CASSLWAGAADTQYF
13	NA	TRBV29-1	TRBJ2-2	TRBD1	TGCAGCGCTCGGACAGGAAACACCGGGGAGCTGTTTTTT	CSARTGNTGELFF
12	few	TRBV9	TRBJ1-1	NA	TGTGCCAGCAGCGGAAGACAGTGGGGAGCTTTCTTT	CASSGRQWGAFF
15	NA	TRBV11-2	TRBJ1-4	TRBD1	TGTGCCAGCAGCATAGGGGGCAATGCGGGTAAGAAACTGTTTTTT	CASSIGGNAGKKLFF
15	many	TRBV9	TRBJ2-3	NA	TGTGCCAGCAGCGTAGGAGGAGTGGGCACAGATACGCAGTATTTT	CASSVGGVGTDTQYF
16	NA	TRBV5-6	TRBJ2-7	TRBD2	TGTGCCAGCAGCTCCGGACTAGCGGGAAAAAGGGACGAGCAGTACTTC	CASSSGLAGKRDEQYF
14	NA	TRBV15	TRBJ1-2	NA	TGTGCCACCAGCAGGGGGGGGGGCGCTTATGGCTACACCTTC	CATSRGGGAYGYTF
14	many	TRBV10-3	TRBJ1-1	NA	TGTGCCATCAGTGCGGGGGAATGGAACACTGAAGCTTTCTTT	CAISAGEWNTEAFF
16	NA	TRBV30	TRBJ1-5	TRBD1	TGTGCCTGGACCTACAGGGGGGACCCTCGTGGTCAGCCCCAGCATTTT	CAWTYRGDPRGQPQHF
15	many	TRBV5-1	TRBJ2-3	NA	TGCGCCAGCAGCTCTTCCGCTGGGTTCGGAGATACGCAGTATTTT	CASSSSAGFGDTQYF
14	NA	TRBV27	TRBJ1-2	NA	TGTGCCAGCAGTTTATGGGCAGGCCTCTATGGCTACACCTTC	CASSLWAGLYGYTF
15	NA	TRBV20-1	TRBJ1-2	NA	TGCAGTGCTAGAGATCCGAGACAGGCGACGCATGGCTACACCTTC	CSARDPRQATHGYTF
13	NA	TRBV29-1	TRBJ1-1	NA	TGCAGCGGAGGGGCCCCTTCGAACACTGAAGCTTTCTTT	CSGGAPSNTEAFF